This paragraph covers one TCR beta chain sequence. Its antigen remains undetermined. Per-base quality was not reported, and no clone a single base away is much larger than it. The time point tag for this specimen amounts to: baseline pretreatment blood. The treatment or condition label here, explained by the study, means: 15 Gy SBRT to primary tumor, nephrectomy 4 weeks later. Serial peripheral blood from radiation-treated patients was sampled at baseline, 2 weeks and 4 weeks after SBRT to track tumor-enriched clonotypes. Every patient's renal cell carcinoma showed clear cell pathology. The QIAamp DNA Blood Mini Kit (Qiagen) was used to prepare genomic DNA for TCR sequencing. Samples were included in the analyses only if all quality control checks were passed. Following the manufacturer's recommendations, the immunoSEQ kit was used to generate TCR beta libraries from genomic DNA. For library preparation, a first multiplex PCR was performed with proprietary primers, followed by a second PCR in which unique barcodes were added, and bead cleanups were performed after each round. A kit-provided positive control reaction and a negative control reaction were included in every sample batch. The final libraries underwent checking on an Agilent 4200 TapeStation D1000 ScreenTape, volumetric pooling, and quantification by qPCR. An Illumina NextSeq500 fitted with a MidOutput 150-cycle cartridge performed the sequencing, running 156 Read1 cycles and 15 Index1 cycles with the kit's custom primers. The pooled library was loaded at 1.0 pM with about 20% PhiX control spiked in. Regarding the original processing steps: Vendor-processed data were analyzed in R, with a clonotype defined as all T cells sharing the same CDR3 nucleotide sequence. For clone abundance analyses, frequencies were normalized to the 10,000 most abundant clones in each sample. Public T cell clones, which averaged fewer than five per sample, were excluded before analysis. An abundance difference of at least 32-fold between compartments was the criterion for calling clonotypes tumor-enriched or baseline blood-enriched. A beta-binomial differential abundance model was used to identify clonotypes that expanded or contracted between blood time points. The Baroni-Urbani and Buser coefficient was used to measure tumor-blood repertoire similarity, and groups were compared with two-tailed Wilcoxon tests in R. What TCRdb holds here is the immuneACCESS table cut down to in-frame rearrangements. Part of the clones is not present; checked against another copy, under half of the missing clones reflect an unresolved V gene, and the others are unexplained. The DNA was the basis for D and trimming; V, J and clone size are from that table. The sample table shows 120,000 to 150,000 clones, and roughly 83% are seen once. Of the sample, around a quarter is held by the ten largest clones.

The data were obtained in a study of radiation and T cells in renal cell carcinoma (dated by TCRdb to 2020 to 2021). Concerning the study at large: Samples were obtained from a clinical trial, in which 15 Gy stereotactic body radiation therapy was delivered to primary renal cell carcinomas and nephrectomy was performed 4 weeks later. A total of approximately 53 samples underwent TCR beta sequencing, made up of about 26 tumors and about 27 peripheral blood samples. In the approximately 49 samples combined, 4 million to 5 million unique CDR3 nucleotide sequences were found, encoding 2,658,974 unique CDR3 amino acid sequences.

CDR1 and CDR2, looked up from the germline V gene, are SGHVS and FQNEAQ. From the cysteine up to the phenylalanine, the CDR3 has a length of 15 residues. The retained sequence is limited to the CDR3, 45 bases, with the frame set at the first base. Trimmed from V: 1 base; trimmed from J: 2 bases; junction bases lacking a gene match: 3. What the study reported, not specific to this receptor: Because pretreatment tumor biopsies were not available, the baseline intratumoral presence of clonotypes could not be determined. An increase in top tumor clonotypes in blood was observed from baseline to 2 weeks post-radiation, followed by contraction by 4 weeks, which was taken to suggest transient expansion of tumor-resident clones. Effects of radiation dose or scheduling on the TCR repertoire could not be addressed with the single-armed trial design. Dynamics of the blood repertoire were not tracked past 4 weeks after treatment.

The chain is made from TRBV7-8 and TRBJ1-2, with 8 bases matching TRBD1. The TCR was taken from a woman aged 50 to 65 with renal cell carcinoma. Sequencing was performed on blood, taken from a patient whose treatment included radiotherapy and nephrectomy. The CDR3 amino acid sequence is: CASSLGTGTNYGYTF. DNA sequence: TGTGCCAGCAGCTTAGGGACAGGGACAAACTATGGCTACACCTTC.